Listed below are T cell receptor beta chains from one sample, sequenced in a study of graft-versus-host responses after intestinal transplantation. Some clones are missing from TCRdb's copy, which holds only in-frame ones; the method was immunoSEQ multiplex PCR. Of around 13,000 clones listed, 38% are singletons. Sequences were derived from alloreactive CD4+ T cells from a mixed lymphocyte reaction culture, sampled before intestinal transplant. Receptors were obtained from a human patient who received an intestinal transplant. Both conserved end residues are part of each CDR3. Each record gives: CDR3 length, J gene, V gene, CDR3 protein.

cdr3_length: 15; j_call: TRBJ2-7; v_call: TRBV7-2; cdr3_aa: CASSVTSGGAWEQYF
cdr3_length: 15; j_call: TRBJ2-7; v_call: TRBV6-5; cdr3_aa: CASSYSPTGIYEQYF
cdr3_length: 14; j_call: TRBJ2-7; v_call: TRBV6-5; cdr3_aa: CASSYSYREYEQYF
cdr3_length: 16; j_call: TRBJ2-7; v_call: TRBV6-6; cdr3_aa: CASRTSGGPSSYEQYF
cdr3_length: 15; j_call: TRBJ2-3; v_call: TRBV7-2; cdr3_aa: CASSPLAGGTDTQYF
cdr3_length: 17; j_call: TRBJ1-6; v_call: TRBV27; cdr3_aa: CASSWIGGTGGDSPLHF
cdr3_length: 16; j_call: TRBJ2-7; v_call: TRBV4-1; cdr3_aa: CASSQDPGTSTYEQYF
cdr3_length: 18; j_call: TRBJ2-1; v_call: TRBV7-2; cdr3_aa: CASSPVGGTSGGASEQFF
cdr3_length: 19; j_call: TRBJ2-5; v_call: TRBV7-7; cdr3_aa: CASSLVVSSGGYTRETQYF
cdr3_length: 14; j_call: TRBJ1-1; v_call: TRBV11-2; cdr3_aa: CASSSYMDRHVAFF
cdr3_length: 14; j_call: TRBJ2-7; v_call: TRBV4-3; cdr3_aa: CASSQEWGAYEQYF
cdr3_length: 12; j_call: TRBJ2-3; v_call: TRBV29-1; cdr3_aa: CSVASGTDTQYF
cdr3_length: 14; j_call: TRBJ2-7; v_call: TRBV7-9; cdr3_aa: CASSLSGGPYEQYF
cdr3_length: 14; j_call: TRBJ1-2; v_call: TRBV30; cdr3_aa: CAWSVTTGTADYTF
cdr3_length: 11; j_call: TRBJ2-1; v_call: TRBV7-9; cdr3_aa: CASSFGNEQFF
cdr3_length: 15; j_call: TRBJ1-1; v_call: TRBV18; cdr3_aa: CASSPPRGSNTEAFF
cdr3_length: 15; j_call: TRBJ1-5; v_call: TRBV4-3; cdr3_aa: CASSQAHSSNQPQHF
cdr3_length: 17; j_call: TRBJ2-3; v_call: TRBV10-3; cdr3_aa: CAISEVLAGGSTDTQYF
cdr3_length: 17; j_call: TRBJ1-1; v_call: TRBV19; cdr3_aa: CASSSGRSLYMNTEAFF
cdr3_length: 16; j_call: TRBJ2-7; v_call: TRBV5-1; cdr3_aa: CASSGGEQGGSHEQYF
cdr3_length: 13; j_call: TRBJ2-7; v_call: TRBV30; cdr3_aa: CAWDGQGAYEQYF
cdr3_length: 12; j_call: TRBJ2-1; v_call: TRBV10-2; cdr3_aa: CASSEAGGEQFF
cdr3_length: 17; j_call: TRBJ1-6; v_call: TRBV11-3; cdr3_aa: CASSKRQANPLNSPLHF
cdr3_length: 15; j_call: TRBJ2-3; v_call: TRBV18; cdr3_aa: CASSPRLAERDTQYF
cdr3_length: 18; j_call: TRBJ1-5; v_call: TRBV21-1; cdr3_aa: CASSHYLVVGQLPQPQHF